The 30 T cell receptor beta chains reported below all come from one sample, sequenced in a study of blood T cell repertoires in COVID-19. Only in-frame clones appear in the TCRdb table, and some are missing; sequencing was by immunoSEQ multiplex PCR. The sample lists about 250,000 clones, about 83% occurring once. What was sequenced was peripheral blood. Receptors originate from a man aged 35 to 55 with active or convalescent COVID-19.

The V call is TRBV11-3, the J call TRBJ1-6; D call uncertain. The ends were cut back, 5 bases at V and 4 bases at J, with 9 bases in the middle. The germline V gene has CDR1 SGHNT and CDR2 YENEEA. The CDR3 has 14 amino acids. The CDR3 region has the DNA TGTGCCAGCAGCCCACGCGATTATAATTCACCCCTCCACTTT. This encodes CASSPRDYNSPLHF. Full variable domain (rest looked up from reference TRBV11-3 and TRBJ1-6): EAGVVQSPRYKIIEKKQPVAFWCNPISGHNTLYWYLQNLGQGPELLIRYENEEAVDDSQLPKDRFSAERLKGVDSTLKIQPAELGDSAVYLCASSPRDYNSPLHFGNGTRLTVT.

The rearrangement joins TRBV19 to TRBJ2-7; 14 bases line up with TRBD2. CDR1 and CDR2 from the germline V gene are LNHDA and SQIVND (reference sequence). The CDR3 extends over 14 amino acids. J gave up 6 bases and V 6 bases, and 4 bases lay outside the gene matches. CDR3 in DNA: TGTGCCAGTAGGACTAGCGGGAGGGATGGCGAGCAGTACTTC. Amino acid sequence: CASRTSGRDGEQYF.

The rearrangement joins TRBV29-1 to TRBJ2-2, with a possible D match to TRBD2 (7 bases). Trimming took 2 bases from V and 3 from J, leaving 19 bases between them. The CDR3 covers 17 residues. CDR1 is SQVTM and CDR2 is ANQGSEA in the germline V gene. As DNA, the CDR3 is TGCAGCGTTGAAATGATACGGTCCGGGGGGCACACCGGGGAGCTGTTTTTT. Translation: CSVEMIRSGGHTGELFF.

CDR3 sequence: CASSYTGGAYNEQFF. CDR3 sequence (DNA): TGTGCCAGCAGCTACACAGGGGGCGCCTACAATGAGCAGTTCTTC. This chain connects TRBV7-2 to TRBJ2-1; 9 nucleotides agree with TRBD1. V gave up 4 bases and J gave up 2 bases; unmatched junction bases: 3. Germline values: CDR1 SGHTA, CDR2 FQGNSA. The CDR3 sequence is 15 residues long.

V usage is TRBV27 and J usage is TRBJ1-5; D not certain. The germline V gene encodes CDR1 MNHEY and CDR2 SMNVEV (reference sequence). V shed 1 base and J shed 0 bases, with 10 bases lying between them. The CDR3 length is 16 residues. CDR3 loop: CASSLFAGNSNQPQHF. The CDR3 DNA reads TGTGCCAGCAGTTTATTTGCGGGGAATAGCAATCAGCCCCAGCATTTT.

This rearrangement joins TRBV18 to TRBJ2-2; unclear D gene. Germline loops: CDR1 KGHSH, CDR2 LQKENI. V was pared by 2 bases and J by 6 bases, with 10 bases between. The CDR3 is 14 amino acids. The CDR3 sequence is CASSPIHPAGELFF. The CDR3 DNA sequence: TGTGCCAGCTCACCAATCCATCCAGCCGGGGAGCTGTTTTTT.

The CDR3, as DNA: TGTGCCAGCAGCCAGTCGGCGGTAGAGACCCAGTACTTC. As protein: CASSQSAVETQYF. This chain uses TRBV14 with TRBJ2-5, with D unresolved. The V gene lost 3 bases and the J gene lost 4 bases, with 9 bases spanning the gap. The CDR3 has 13 amino acids. The V gene's germline CDR1 is SGHDN and CDR2 FVKESK.

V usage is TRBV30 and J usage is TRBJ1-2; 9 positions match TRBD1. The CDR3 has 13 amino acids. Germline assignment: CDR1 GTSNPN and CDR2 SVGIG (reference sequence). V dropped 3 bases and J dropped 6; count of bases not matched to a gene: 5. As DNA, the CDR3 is TGTGCCTGGAGCCATGGACAGGGGCATGGCTACACCTTC. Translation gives CAWSHGQGHGYTF.

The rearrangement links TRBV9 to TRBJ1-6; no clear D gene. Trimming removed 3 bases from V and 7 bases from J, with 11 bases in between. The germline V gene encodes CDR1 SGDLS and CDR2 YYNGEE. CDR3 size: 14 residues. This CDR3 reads CASSAPERNSPLHF. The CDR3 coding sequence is TGTGCCAGCAGCGCCCCAGAGAGGAATTCACCCCTCCACTTT.

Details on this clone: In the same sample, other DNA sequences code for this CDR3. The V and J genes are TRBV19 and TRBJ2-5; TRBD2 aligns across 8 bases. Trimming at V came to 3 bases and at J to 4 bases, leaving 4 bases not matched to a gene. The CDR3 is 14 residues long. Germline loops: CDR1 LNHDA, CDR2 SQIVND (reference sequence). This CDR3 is CASSIGGGGETQYF. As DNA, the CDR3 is TGTGCCAGTAGTATCGGGGGGGGCGGAGAGACCCAGTACTTC.

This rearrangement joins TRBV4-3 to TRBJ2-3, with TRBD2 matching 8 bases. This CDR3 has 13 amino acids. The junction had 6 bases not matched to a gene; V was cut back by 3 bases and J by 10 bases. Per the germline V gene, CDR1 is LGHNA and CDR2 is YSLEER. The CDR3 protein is CASSQSVAGSQYF. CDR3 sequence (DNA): TGCGCCAGCAGCCAGTCTGTAGCGGGGTCGCAGTATTTT.

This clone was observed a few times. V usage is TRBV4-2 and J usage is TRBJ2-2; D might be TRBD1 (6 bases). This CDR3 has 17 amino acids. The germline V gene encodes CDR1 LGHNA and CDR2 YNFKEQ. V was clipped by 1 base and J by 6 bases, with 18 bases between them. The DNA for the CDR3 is TGTGCCAGCAGCCAAGTCACCAGGGGCGATGAAGCCGGGGAGCTGTTTTTT. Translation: CASSQVTRGDEAGELFF.

CDR3 coding DNA: TGCGCCAGCAGCCCGGGACTTTACACAGATACGCAGTATTTT. Its translation: CASSPGLYTDTQYF. The rearrangement joins TRBV5-1 to TRBJ2-3; tentatively, D is TRBD2 (6 bases). V was shortened by 4 bases and J by 2 bases, with 11 bases between the two germline ends. Germline CDR1 reads SGHRS; CDR2 reads YFSETQ. This CDR3 region has 14 residues.

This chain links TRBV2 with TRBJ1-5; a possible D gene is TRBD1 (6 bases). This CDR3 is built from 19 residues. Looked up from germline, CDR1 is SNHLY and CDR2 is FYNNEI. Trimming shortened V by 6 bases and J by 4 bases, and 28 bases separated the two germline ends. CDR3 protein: CASSFTLTGPQGGNQPQHF. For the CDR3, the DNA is TGTGCCAGCAGCTTTACCCTGACAGGCCCGCAGGGTGGGAATCAGCCCCAGCATTTT.

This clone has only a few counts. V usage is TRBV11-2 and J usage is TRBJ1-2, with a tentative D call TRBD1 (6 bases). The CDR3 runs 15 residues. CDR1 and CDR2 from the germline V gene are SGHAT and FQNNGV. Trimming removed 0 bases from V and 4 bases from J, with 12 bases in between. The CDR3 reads CASSLDTGLSYGYTF. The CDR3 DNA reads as TGTGCCAGCAGCTTAGATACAGGGTTGAGCTATGGCTACACCTTC.

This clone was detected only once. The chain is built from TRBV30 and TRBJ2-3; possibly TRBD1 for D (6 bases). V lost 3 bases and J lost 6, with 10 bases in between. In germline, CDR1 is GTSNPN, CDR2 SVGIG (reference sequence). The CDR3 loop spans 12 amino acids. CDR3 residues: CAWRGAVDTQYF. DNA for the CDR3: TGTGCCTGGAGGGGGGCCGTGGATACGCAGTATTTT.

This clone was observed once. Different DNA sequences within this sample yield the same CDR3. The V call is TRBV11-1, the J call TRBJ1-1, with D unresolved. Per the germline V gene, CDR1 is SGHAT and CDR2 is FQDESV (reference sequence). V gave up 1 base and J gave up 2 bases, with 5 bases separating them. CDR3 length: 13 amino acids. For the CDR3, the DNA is TGTGCCAGCAGCTTAGGACTTAACACTGAAGCTTTCTTT. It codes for CASSLGLNTEAFF.

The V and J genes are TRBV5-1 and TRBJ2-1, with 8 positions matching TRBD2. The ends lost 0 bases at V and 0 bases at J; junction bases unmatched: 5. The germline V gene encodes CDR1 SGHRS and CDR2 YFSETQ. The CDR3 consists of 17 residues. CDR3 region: CASSLGTSSYSYNEQFF. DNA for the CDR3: TGCGCCAGCAGCTTGGGGACTAGCTCATACTCCTACAATGAGCAGTTCTTC.

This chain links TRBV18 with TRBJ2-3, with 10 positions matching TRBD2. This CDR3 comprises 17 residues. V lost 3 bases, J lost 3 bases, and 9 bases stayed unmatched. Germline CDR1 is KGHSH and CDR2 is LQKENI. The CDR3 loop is CASSPKASGRRTDTQYF. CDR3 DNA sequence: TGTGCCAGCTCACCGAAGGCTAGCGGGAGACGGACAGATACGCAGTATTTT.

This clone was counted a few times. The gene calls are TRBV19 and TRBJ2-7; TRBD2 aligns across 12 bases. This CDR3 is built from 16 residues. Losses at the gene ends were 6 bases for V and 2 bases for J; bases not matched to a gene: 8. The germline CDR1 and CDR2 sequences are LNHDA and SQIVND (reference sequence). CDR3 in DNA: TGTGCCAGTAGCCCAAGACTAGCGGGGGTCGCCTACGAGCAGTACTTC. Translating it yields CASSPRLAGVAYEQYF.

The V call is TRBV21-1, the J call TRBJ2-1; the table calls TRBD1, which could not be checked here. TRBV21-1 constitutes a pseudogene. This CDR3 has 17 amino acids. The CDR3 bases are TGTGCCAGCAGCAGACGAGACGGGACAAATATAAACAATGAGCAGTTCTTC. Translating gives CASSRRDGTNINNEQFF.

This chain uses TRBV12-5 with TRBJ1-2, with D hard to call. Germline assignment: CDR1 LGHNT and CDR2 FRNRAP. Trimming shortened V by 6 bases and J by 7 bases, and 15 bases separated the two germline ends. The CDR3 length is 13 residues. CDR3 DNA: TGTGCTAGTGGCCAACCCCCGGACTTTGGCTACACCTTC. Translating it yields CASGQPPDFGYTF. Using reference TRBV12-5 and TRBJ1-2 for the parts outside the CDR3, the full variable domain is DARVTQTPRHKVTEMGQEVTMRCQPILGHNTVFWYRQTMMQGLELLAYFRNRAPLDDSGMPKDRFSAEMPDATLATLKIQPSEPRDSAVYFCASGQPPDFGYTFGSGTRLTVV.

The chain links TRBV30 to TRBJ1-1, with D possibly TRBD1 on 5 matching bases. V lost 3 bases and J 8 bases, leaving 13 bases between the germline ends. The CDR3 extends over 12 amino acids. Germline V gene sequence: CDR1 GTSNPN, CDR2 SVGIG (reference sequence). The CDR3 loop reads CAWRTSSGEAFF. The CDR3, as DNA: TGTGCCTGGAGAACATCCTCAGGGGAAGCTTTCTTT.

CDR3 sequence reads: CASSLAQGADSWQETQYF. The CDR3 DNA sequence: TGCGCCAGCAGCTTGGCCCAGGGGGCAGACAGCTGGCAAGAGACCCAGTACTTC. The chain has TRBV5-1 and TRBJ2-5; 8 positions agree with TRBD1. The CDR3 has 18 amino acids. From germline, CDR1 is SGHRS and CDR2 YFSETQ. Trimming removed 0 bases from V and 2 bases from J; junction bases left unmatched: 12.

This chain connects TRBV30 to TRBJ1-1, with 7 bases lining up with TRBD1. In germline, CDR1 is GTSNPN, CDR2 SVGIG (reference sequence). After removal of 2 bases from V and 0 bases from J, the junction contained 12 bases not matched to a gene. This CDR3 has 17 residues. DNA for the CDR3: TGTGCCTGGAGTACCCCGGACAGGAGGGGAATGAACACTGAAGCTTTCTTT. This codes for CAWSTPDRRGMNTEAFF.

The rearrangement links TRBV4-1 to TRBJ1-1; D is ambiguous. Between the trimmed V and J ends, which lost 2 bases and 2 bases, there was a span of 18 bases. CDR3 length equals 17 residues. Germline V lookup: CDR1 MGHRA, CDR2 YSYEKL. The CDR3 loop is CASSQRGPLSGNTEAFF. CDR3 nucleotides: TGCGCCAGCAGCCAACGAGGGCCTCTCTCGGGTAACACTGAAGCTTTCTTT.

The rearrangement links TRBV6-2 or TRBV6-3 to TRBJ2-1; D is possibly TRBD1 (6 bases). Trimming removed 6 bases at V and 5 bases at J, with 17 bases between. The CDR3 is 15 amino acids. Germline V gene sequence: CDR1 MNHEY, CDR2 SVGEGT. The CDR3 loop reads CASSPKGHGNNEQFF. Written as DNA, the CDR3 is TGTGCCAGCAGCCCGAAGGGACATGGTAACAATGAGCAGTTCTTC.

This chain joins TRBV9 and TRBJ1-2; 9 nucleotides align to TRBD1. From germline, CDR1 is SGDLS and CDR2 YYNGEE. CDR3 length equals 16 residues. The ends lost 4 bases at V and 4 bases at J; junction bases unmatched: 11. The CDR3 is CASSPGTGREGYGYTF. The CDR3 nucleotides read TGTGCCAGCAGCCCGGGGACAGGGAGGGAGGGCTATGGCTACACCTTC.

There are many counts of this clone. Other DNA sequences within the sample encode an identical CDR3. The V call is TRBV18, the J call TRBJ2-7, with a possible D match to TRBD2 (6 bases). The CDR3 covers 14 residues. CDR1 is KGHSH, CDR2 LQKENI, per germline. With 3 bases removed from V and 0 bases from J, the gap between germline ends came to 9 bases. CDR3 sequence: CASSPSTSSYEQYF. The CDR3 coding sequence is TGTGCCAGCTCACCCTCGACTAGCTCCTACGAGCAGTACTTC.

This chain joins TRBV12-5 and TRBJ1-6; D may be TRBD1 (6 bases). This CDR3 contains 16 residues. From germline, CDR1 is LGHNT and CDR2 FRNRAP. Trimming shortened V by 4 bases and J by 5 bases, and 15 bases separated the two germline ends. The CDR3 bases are TGTGCTAGTGGTTGGGGGGGGGCTCTGGATAATTCACCCCTCCACTTT. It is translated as CASGWGGALDNSPLHF.